Below are 16 T cell receptor beta chains sequenced from a single sample in a study of Tregs in tolerant kidney transplant recipients. The repertoire was sequenced with immunoSEQ multiplex PCR; TCRdb's copy has only in-frame clones and lacks some. The repertoire includes 50,000 to 80,000 clones, more than 95% of them detected once, and 0.3% to 0.35% sits in the top ten. The specimen was Tregs from blood, collected before the transplant. These receptor sequences come from a human donor who received a combined kidney and bone marrow transplant.

The chain recombines TRBV6-6 with TRBJ2-7; TRBD1 matches at 7 bases. This CDR3 contains 13 residues. The J segment lost 7 bases and the V segment lost 7 bases, leaving 10 bases of the junction unmatched. Per germline, CDR1 MNHNY and CDR2 SVGAGI (reference sequence). CDR3 residues: CASTGQGVGEQYF. The DNA for the CDR3 is TGTGCCAGCACGGGGCAGGGGGTAGGTGAGCAGTACTTC.

V and J are TRBV5-1 and TRBJ1-1; the D is unclear. Deletions cut 0 bases from V and 7 bases from J, with 10 bases between. The CDR3 extends over 13 amino acids. CDR1 is SGHRS and CDR2 is YFSETQ in the germline V gene. CDR3 amino acids: CASSLAHLSEAFF. CDR3 DNA: TGCGCCAGCAGCTTGGCGCACCTGAGTGAAGCTTTCTTT.

The chain uses TRBV30 and TRBJ1-3; 7 nucleotides line up with TRBD1. J was trimmed by 6 bases and V by 3 bases; bases with no gene match: 5. This CDR3 has 13 residues. Germline V lookup: CDR1 GTSNPN, CDR2 SVGIG (reference sequence). CDR3 nucleotides: TGTGCCTGGAGAAGGACAGGTATAAACACCATATATTTT. Its protein is CAWRRTGINTIYF.

This clone is a singleton in its sample. The V and J genes are TRBV4-1 and TRBJ2-7, with TRBD1 as a possible D gene (5 bases). The CDR3 extends over 14 amino acids. V lost 1 base and J lost 7, with 14 bases in between. Germline values: CDR1 MGHRA, CDR2 YSYEKL. The CDR3 loop reads CASSQVFRAWEQYF. In DNA, the CDR3 is TGCGCCAGCAGCCAAGTTTTCAGGGCTTGGGAGCAGTACTTC.

The rearrangement links TRBV7-9 to TRBJ2-1; 11 bases align to TRBD2. CDR1 SEHNR and CDR2 FQNEAQ come from the germline V gene (reference sequence). J lost 0 bases, V lost 4 bases, and 2 bases had no gene match. The CDR3 spans 16 residues. In DNA form, the CDR3 reads TGTGCCAGCAGCTCAACTAGCGGGAGCTCCTACAATGAGCAGTTCTTC. It encodes CASSSTSGSSYNEQFF.

The CDR3 sequence: CASSQDWGRGVNEKLFF. The CDR3 DNA reads as TGCGCCAGCAGCCAAGATTGGGGGAGGGGGGTTAATGAAAAACTGTTTTTT. This chain uses TRBV4-1 with TRBJ1-4; D may be TRBD1 (6 bases). Between the trimmed V and J ends, which lost 0 bases and 4 bases, there was a span of 15 bases. Germline V gene sequence: CDR1 MGHRA, CDR2 YSYEKL. The length of the CDR3 is 17 residues.

This chain's CDR3 is CASSQISLGAAEAFF. CDR3 coding DNA: TGCGCCAGCAGCCAAATCTCATTAGGGGCCGCTGAAGCTTTCTTT. V is TRBV4-3 and J is TRBJ1-1, with a weak D call TRBD1 (5 bases). The germline gives CDR1 LGHNA, CDR2 YSLEER. The CDR3 sequence is 15 residues long. The V end lost 2 bases, the J end lost 6 bases, and 16 bases lay between the germline ends.

The chain couples TRBV7-2 to TRBJ1-6; 7 bases match TRBD1. V trimming: 5 bases; J trimming: 4 bases; junction bases outside the gene matches: 8. The CDR3 length is 16 residues. Germline-derived CDR1 and CDR2 are SGHTA and FQGNSA. The CDR3 bases are TGTGCCAGCAGCACGTCCGGGACAGATTATAATTCACCCCTCCACTTT. This codes for CASSTSGTDYNSPLHF.

This sequence joins TRBV6-1 and TRBJ1-5; tentatively, D is TRBD1 (6 bases). Deletions cut 1 base from V and 5 bases from J, with 12 bases between. Germline V gene sequence: CDR1 MNHNS, CDR2 SASEGT. This CDR3 has 15 residues. CDR3 in DNA: TGTGCCAGCAGTGAAGGTACAGGGAGATATCAGCCCCAGCATTTT. Translating gives CASSEGTGRYQPQHF.

The gene calls are TRBV10-3 and TRBJ2-3; tentative D call: TRBD2 (5 bases). The ends were cut back, 8 bases at V and 3 bases at J, with 18 bases in the middle. The germline CDR1 and CDR2 sequences are ENHRY and SYGVKD. The CDR3 runs 15 residues. This CDR3 reads CAISQRATATDTQYF. Here the CDR3 DNA reads TGTGCCATCTCGCAGAGGGCTACAGCTACAGATACGCAGTATTTT.

This chain uses TRBV9 with TRBJ2-3, with a possible D match to TRBD1 (6 bases). Trimming shortened V by 0 bases and J by 0 bases, and 14 bases separated the two germline ends. The CDR3 sequence is 17 residues long. Germline-derived CDR1 and CDR2 are SGDLS and YYNGEE. For the CDR3, the DNA is TGTGCCAGCAGCGTAGGAAGGGACACTTCTAGCACAGATACGCAGTATTTT. It specifies CASSVGRDTSSTDTQYF.

The genes are TRBV6-5 and TRBJ2-6; D unresolved. CDR1 and CDR2 from the germline V gene are MNHEY and SVGAGI. Between the trimmed V and J ends, which lost 4 bases and 4 bases, there was a span of 8 bases. The CDR3 sequence is 14 residues long. The CDR3 loop is CASSSVYGANVLTF. Here the CDR3 DNA reads TGTGCCAGCAGTTCAGTGTACGGGGCCAACGTCCTGACTTTC.

The gene calls are TRBV4-3 and TRBJ1-2, with 7 positions matching TRBD1. Germline V gene lookup returns CDR1 LGHNA and CDR2 YSLEER. The CDR3 extends over 14 amino acids. With 3 bases clipped from V and 5 bases from J, the junction kept 6 bases outside the gene matches. CDR3: CASSQVQGWYGYTF. The CDR3 DNA reads TGCGCCAGCAGCCAGGTACAGGGGTGGTATGGCTACACCTTC.

A single count supports this clone. The V and J genes are TRBV5-4 and TRBJ2-5, with 15 bases matching TRBD2. CDR3 length equals 16 residues. CDR1 SGHNT and CDR2 YYREEE come from the germline V gene (reference sequence). The junction had 7 bases not matched to a gene; V was cut back by 5 bases and J by 5 bases. CDR3 amino acids: CASRPGLAGGRETQYF. The CDR3 DNA reads as TGTGCCAGCAGACCCGGACTAGCGGGAGGGCGGGAGACCCAGTACTTC.

This sequence joins TRBV7-6 and TRBJ1-1, with 7 bases fitting TRBD1. The CDR3 extends over 15 amino acids. J lost 4 bases, V lost 0 bases, and 5 bases had no gene match. Germline-derived CDR1 and CDR2 are SGHVS and FNYEAQ. The CDR3 DNA reads TGTGCCAGCAGCTTAGCATCCAGGGGGGTCACTGAAGCTTTCTTT. As protein: CASSLASRGVTEAFF.

J is TRBJ1-1 and V is TRBV5-4, with D maybe TRBD1 (5 bases). CDR1 and CDR2 (germline): SGHNT, YYREEE (reference sequence). The V end was cut by 0 bases, the J end by 1 base, with 13 bases between. The CDR3 runs to 16 residues. In DNA, the CDR3 is TGTGCCAGCAGCTTGGGGTACCAAACAGGGAACACTGAAGCTTTCTTT. This gives the protein CASSLGYQTGNTEAFF.